This T cell receptor beta chain appears in the sequencing data of a study of response to subunit inactivated influenza vaccine. The study, taken as a whole, reports: Each seasonal influenza vaccination, the authors suggested, recruits few new T cells.

The V gene's germline CDR1 is SEHNR and CDR2 FQNEAQ (reference sequence). The CDR3 is 11 residues long. Trimming removed 5 bases from V and 8 bases from J, with 9 bases in between. Comments on this clonotype: The antigen is not known.

TCRdb reprocessed the RT-PCR reads with MiXCR, giving one entry per CDR3 protein. The table has about 780,000 distinct CDR3 sequences, about a fifth seen once. The receptor comes from a man aged 50 to 60 who received an inactivated influenza vaccine. Material: PBMCs from blood, obtained 5 to 6 days after vaccination. The V gene is TRBV7-9, the J gene TRBJ1-1, with D perhaps TRBD1 (6 bases). As DNA, the CDR3 is TGTGCCAGCAGCCGCGGGGGCGAAGCTTTCTTT. Protein sequence: CASSRGGEAFF.